This TCR beta chain is from a study of monozygotic twins with inflammatory bowel disease (dated by TCRdb to between 2019 and 2020). Looking at the study overall: The complete study included 28 monozygotic twin pairs: 19 IBD-discordant Danish pairs and nine German pairs, of which four were IBD-concordant and five were IBD-discordant. Each individual had, on average, about 151 000 unique TCRalpha sequences and 181 000 unique TCRbeta sequences available for analysis. Within discordant pairs, disease-associated traits were sought mainly by comparing IBD patients with their genetically identical healthy co-twins.

The library was made by 5' RACE. Each TCR library was prepared from 3,500 to 4,500 ng of total RNA. For each sample, cDNA synthesis with SMARTScribe reverse transcriptase was split into eight separate reactions. During cDNA synthesis, template switching was used to introduce unique molecular identifiers that contained a 6-nucleotide sample barcode. TCRalpha and TCRbeta cDNA was amplified in two nested PCRs of approximately 16 and 10 cycles, and bead purification was carried out after each PCR. Before amplification, cDNA was treated with uracil DNA-glycosylase and purified using the QIAquick PCR purification kit. The second PCR added Illumina TruSeq-compatible adapters along with sample-specific barcodes. Library quality and concentration were assessed using TapeStation and Qubit, and 5 ng of each library was pooled. The pooled libraries were sequenced with 2 x 100 bp reads and custom sequencing primers on an Illumina HiSeq2500 single-index Rapid Run. As for the original processing: PCR and sequencing errors were corrected by UMI-based consensus assembly using MiGEC version 1.2.6. MiXCR version 2.1.1 was used to carry out V(D)J alignment, clonotype assembly and CDR3 extraction. To normalise gene usage, clonotype sharing and MAIT/NKT TCR abundance, the analysis used the top 1000, 10 000 and 20 000 clonotypes per sample. After downsampling to 27 000 UMIs, diversity was calculated as the inverse Simpson index using the vegan R package. Paired Mann-Whitney U tests were applied to discordant twin pairs, with Benjamini-Hochberg correction for multiple testing. The reads, reprocessed by TCRdb, yield one row per CDR3 protein sequence and no DNA. The V and J calls were determined by TCRdb, not by the authors. The table for this sample shows approximately 400,000 distinct CDR3 sequences. Approximately 2.3% of the sample comes from the top ten.

On the study overall, not on this receptor specifically: Because patients were on differing immunosuppressive treatments, the repertoires may have picked up extra background noise and inter-individual variability. A decrease in TCRbeta repertoire diversity, as measured by inverse Simpson index, was observed in IBD patients compared with their healthy co-twins. Compared with healthy twins, IBD patients had fewer clonotypes in common with other individuals, a difference most pronounced in patients showing signs of disease activity. The analysis was unable to tell apart different T cell subtypes. No single strong signal or clonotype linked to IBD turned up in the results, so the idea that one exists was not supported. Repertoire similarity did not differ between concordant and discordant twins, possibly due to limited statistical power.

From each donor, a roughly 2.3 ml peripheral blood sample was drawn into PAXgene tubes and stored at -80 degrees C. Total RNA was isolated from whole blood with the PAXgene blood miRNA kit on an automated QIAcube, without T cell sorting. Peripheral blood from monozygotic twin pairs, either concordant or discordant for inflammatory bowel disease, underwent deep TCRalpha and TCRbeta repertoire profiling that used unique molecular barcoding. Smoking habits were recorded for all twin pairs, and each individual was classified as a current, former or never smoker. With regard to this clonotype: Its antigen remains undetermined.

The receptor comes from a human donor with ulcerative colitis or Crohn's disease, or a healthy co-twin of an affected twin (not recorded which). The sample comprised blood.

The CDR3 protein: CASSQDIAANYGYTF. The rearrangement joined TRBV3-1 to TRBJ1-2. The CDR3 has 15 amino acids, counting the end cysteine and phenylalanine. The protein alone is recorded here. CDR1 LGHDT and CDR2 YNNKEL were looked up in the germline V gene (reference sequence).